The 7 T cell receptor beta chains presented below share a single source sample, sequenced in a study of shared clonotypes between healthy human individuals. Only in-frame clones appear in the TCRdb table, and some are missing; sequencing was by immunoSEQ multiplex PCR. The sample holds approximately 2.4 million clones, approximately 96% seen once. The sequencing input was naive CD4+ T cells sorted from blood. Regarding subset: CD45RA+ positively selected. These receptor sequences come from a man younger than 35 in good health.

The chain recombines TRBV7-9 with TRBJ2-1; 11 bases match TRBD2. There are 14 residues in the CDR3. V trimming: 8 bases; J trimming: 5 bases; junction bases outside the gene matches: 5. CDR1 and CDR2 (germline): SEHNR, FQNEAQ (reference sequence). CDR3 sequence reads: CASRLAGGDNEQFF. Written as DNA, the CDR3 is TGTGCCAGCCGTCTAGCGGGGGGAGACAATGAGCAGTTCTTC.

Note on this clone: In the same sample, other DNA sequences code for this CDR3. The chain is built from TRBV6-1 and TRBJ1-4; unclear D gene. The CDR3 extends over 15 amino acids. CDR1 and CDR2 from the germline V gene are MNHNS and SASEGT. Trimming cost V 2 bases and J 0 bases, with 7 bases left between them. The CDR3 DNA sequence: TGTGCCAGCAGTGAACGGTCTGCAACTAATGAAAAACTGTTTTTT. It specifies CASSERSATNEKLFF.

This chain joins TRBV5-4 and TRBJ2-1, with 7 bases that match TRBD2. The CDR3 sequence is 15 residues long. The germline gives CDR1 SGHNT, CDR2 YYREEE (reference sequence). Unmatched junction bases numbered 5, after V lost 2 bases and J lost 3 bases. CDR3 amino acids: CASSLPGLSYNEQFF. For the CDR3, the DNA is TGTGCCAGCAGCTTACCGGGACTAAGCTACAATGAGCAGTTCTTC.

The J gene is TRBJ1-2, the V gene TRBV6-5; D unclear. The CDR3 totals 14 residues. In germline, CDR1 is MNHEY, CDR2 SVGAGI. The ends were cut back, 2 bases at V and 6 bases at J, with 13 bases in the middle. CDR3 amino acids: CASSYVAAGDGYTF. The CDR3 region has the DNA TGTGCCAGCAGTTACGTCGCGGCTGGTGATGGCTACACCTTC.

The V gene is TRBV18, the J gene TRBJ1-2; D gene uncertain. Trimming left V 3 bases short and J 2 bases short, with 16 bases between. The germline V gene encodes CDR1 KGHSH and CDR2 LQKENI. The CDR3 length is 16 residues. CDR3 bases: TGTGCCAGCTCACCTGGCAGCCAAAGTCAAAACTATGGCTACACCTTC. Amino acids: CASSPGSQSQNYGYTF.

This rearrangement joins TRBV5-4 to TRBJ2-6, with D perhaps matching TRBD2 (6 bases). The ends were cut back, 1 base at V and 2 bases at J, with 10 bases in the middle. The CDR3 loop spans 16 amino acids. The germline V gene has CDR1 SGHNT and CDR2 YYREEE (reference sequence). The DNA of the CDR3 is TGTGCCAGCAGCTTGAGGGGACTCACTGGGGCCAACGTCCTGACTTTC. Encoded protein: CASSLRGLTGANVLTF.

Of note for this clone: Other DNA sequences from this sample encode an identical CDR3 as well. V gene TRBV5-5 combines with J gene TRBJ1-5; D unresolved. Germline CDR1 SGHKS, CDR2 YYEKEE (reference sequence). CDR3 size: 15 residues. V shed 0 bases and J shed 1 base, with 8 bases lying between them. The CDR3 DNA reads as TGTGCCAGCAGCTTGGGCGGCCTCAGCAATCAGCCCCAGCATTTT. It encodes CASSLGGLSNQPQHF.